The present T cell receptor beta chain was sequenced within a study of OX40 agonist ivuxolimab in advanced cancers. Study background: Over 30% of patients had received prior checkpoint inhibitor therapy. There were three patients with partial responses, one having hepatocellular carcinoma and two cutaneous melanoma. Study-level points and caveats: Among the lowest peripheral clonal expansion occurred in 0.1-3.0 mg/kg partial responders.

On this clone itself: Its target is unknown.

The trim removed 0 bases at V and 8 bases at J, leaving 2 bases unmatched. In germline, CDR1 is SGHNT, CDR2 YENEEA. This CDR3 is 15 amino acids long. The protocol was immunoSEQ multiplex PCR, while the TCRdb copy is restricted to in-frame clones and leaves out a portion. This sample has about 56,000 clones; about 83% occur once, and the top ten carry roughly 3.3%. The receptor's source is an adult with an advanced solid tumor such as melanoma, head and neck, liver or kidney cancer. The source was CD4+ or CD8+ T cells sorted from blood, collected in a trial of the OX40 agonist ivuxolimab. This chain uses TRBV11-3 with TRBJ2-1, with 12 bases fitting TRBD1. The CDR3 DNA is TGTGCCAGCAGCTTAGAGGGACAGGGGGCGTATGAGCAGTTCTTC. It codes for CASSLEGQGAYEQFF.